This TCR beta chain comes out of a study of T cell responses to AZD1222 COVID-19 vaccine. At the level of the study: Pooling covered second doses at about 4 or about 12 weeks. Overall study results and limits: There were vaccine-associated CD4 TCRs across spike, dominant at 160-218 and 743-854.

The protocol was immunoSEQ multiplex PCR, while the TCRdb copy is restricted to in-frame clones and leaves out a portion. The profile shows 65,000 to 80,000 clones, roughly 90% of them singletons. The CDR3 has 16 amino acids. The V end lost 2 bases, the J end lost 3 bases, and 11 bases lay between the germline ends. Germline V gene lookup returns CDR1 LNHDA and CDR2 SQIVND (reference sequence). In the case of this clone: Its antigen is not identified.

The chain carries TRBV19 and TRBJ1-6; D gene unclear. This receptor was obtained from an adult in good health. The specimen comprised peripheral blood, sampled on day 0 of AZD1222 vaccination. CDR3 region: CASSIYFRDYNSPLHF. The CDR3 DNA reads TGTGCCAGTAGTATATATTTCAGAGACTATAATTCACCCCTCCACTTT.